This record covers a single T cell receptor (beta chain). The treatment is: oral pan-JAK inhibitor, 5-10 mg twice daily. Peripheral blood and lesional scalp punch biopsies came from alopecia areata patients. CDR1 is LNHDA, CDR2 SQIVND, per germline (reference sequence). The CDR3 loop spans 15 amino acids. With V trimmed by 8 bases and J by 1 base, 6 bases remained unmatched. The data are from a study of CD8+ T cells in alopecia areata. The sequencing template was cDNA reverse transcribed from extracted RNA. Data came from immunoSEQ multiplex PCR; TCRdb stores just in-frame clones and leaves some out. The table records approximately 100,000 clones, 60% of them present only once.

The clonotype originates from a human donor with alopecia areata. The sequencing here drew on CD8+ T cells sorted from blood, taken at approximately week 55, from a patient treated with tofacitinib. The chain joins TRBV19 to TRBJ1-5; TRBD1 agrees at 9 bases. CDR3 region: CASSAGTGSNQPQHF. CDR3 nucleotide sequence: TGTGCCAGTTCAGCCGGGACAGGGAGCAATCAGCCCCAGCATTTT. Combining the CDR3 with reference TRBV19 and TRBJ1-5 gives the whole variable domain DGGITQSPKYLFRKEGQNVTLSCEQNLNHDAMYWYRQDPGQGLRLIYYSQIVNDFQKGDIAEGYSVSREKKESFPLTVTSAQKNPTAFYLCASSAGTGSNQPQHFGDGTRLSIL.